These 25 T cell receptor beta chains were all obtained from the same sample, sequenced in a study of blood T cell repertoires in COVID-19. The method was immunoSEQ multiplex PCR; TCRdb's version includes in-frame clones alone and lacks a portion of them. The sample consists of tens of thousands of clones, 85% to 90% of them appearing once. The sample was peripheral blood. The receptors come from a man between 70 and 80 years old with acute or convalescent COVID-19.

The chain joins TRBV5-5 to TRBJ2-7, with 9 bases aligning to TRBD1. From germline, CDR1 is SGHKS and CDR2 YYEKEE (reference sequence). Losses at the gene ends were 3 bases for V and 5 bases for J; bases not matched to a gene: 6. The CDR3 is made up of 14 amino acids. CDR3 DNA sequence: TGTGCCAGCAGCTCCCGGGACAGGGTACACGAGCAGTACTTC. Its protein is CASSSRDRVHEQYF.

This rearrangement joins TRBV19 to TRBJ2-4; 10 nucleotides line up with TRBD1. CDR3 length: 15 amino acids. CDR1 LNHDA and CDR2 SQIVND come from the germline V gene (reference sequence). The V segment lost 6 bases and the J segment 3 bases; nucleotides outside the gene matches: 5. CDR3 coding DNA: TGTGCCAGTAGCTGGACAGGGGGTGGCAAAAACATTCAGTACTTC. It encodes CASSWTGGGKNIQYF.

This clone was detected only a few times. CDR3 nucleotide sequence: TGTGCCAGCAGCCATCCAGGGGCCGAAGCTTTCTTT. Encoded protein: CASSHPGAEAFF. The V gene is TRBV3-1 (or the pseudogene TRBV3-2), the J gene TRBJ1-1; D is perhaps TRBD1 (6 bases). Germline CDR1 is LGHDT and CDR2 is YNNKEL (reference sequence). The CDR3 consists of 12 residues. The V end lost 3 bases, the J end lost 8 bases, and 10 bases lay between the germline ends.

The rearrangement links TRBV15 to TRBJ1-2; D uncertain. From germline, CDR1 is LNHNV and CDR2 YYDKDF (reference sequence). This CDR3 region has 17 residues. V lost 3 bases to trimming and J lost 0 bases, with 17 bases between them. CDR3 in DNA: TGTGCCACCAGCAGTTACCCCCTTCGAGAGGCTAACTATGGCTACACCTTC. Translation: CATSSYPLREANYGYTF.

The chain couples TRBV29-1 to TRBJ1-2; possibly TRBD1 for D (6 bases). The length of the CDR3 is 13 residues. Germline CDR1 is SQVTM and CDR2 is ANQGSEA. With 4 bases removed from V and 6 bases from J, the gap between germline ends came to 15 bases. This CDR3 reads CSVGQRTENGYTF. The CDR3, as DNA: TGCAGCGTTGGGCAAAGGACAGAGAATGGCTACACCTTC.

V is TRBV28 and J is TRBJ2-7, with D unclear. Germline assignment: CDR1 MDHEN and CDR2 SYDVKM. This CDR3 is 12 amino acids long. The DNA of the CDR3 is TGTGCTAGTGAGCAGCGCTCCTACGAGCAGTACTTC. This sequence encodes CASEQRSYEQYF.

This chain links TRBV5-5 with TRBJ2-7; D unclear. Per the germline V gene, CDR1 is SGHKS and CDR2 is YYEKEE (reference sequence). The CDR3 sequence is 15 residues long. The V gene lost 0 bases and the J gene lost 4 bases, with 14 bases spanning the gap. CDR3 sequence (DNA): TGTGCCAGCAGCTTGGTATTTGGGCCCCTTTACGAGCAGTACTTC. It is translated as CASSLVFGPLYEQYF.

CDR3 sequence reads: CASSLMREGVNEQFF. In DNA, the CDR3 is TGTGCCAGCAGCTTAATGCGGGAGGGCGTCAATGAGCAGTTCTTC. The V gene is TRBV7-2, the J gene TRBJ2-1; 9 positions agree with TRBD2. CDR3 length: 15 residues. Germline V lookup: CDR1 SGHTA, CDR2 FQGNSA. V gave up 2 bases and J gave up 6 bases; unmatched junction bases: 5.

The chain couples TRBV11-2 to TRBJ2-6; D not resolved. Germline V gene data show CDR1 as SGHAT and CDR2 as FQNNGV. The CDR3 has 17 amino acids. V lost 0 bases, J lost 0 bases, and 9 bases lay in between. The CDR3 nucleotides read TGTGCCAGCAGCTTAGATATAACTCGCTCTGGGGCCAACGTCCTGACTTTC. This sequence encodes CASSLDITRSGANVLTF.

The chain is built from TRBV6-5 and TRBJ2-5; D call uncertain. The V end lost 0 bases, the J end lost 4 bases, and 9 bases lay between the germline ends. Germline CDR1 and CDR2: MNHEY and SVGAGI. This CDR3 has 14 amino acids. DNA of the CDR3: TGTGCCAGCAGTTACTCGAGGATAACAGAGACCCAGTACTTC. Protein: CASSYSRITETQYF.

The CDR3 region is CATSEPGQGVEQYF. The CDR3 nucleotides read TGTGCCACCAGCGAGCCGGGACAGGGGGTCGAGCAGTACTTC. This rearrangement joins TRBV28 to TRBJ2-7; 11 bases are a match to TRBD1. The V and J ends lost 10 bases and 6 bases, in that order; junction bases with no gene match: 11. The CDR3 has 14 amino acids. The germline gives CDR1 MDHEN, CDR2 SYDVKM. The variable domain in full, completed from reference TRBV28 and TRBJ2-7, reads DVKVTQSSRYLVKRTGEKVFLECVQDMDHENMFWYRQDPGLGLRLIYFSYDVKMKEKGDIPEGYSVSREKKERFSLILESASTNQTSMYLCATSEPGQGVEQYFGPGTRLTVT.

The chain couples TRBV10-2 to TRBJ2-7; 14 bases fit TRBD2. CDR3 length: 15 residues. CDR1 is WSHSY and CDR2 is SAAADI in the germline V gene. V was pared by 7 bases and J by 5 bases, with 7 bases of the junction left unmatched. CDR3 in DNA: TGCGCCAGCACCCGGACTAGCGGGGGGCTCAACGAGCAGTACTTC. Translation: CASTRTSGGLNEQYF.

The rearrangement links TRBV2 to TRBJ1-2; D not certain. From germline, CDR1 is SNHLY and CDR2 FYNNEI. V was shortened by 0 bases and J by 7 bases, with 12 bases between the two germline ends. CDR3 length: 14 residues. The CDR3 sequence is CASSEATGKRGYTF. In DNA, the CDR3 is TGTGCCAGCAGTGAAGCGACCGGGAAGCGTGGCTACACCTTC. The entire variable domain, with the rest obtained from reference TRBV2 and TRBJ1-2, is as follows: EPEVTQTPSHQVTQMGQEVILRCVPISNHLYFYWYRQILGQKVEFLVSFYNNEISEKSEIFDDQFSVERPDGSNFTLKIRSTKLEDSAMYFCASSEATGKRGYTFGSGTRLTVV.

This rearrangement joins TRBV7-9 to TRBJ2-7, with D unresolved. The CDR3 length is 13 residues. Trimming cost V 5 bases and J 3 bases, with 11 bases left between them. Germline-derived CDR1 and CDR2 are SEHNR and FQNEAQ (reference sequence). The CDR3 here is CASSLLAVYEQYF. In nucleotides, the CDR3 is TGTGCCAGCAGCCTTCTCGCGGTCTACGAGCAGTACTTC.

CDR3 sequence reads: CATARGGAAYGYTF. The CDR3, as DNA: TGTGCCACCGCCAGGGGAGGGGCCGCCTATGGCTACACCTTC. The V call is TRBV27, the J call TRBJ1-2, with D tentatively TRBD1 (6 bases). Germline CDR1 reads MNHEY; CDR2 reads SMNVEV (reference sequence). CDR3 size: 14 residues. Trimming shortened V by 10 bases and J by 4 bases, and 19 bases separated the two germline ends.

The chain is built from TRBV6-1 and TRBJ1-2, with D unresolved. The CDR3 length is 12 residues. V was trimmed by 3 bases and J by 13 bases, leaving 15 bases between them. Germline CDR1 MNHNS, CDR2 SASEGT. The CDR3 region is CASSDRGGSVTF. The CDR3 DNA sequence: TGTGCCAGCAGTGATCGAGGAGGGTCCGTCACCTTC.

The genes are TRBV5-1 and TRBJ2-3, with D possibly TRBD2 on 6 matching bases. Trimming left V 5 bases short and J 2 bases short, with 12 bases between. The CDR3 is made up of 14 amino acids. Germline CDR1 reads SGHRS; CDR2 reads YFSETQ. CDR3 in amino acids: CASRSTSSTDTQYF. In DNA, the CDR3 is TGCGCCAGCAGATCTACTAGCTCCACAGATACGCAGTATTTT.

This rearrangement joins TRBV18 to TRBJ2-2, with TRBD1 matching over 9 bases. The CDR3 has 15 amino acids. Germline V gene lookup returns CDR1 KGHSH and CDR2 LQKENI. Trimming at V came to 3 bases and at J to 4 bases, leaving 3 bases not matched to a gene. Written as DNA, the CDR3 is TGTGCCAGCTCACCCCGGGACAGGGCCACCGGGGAGCTGTTTTTT. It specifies CASSPRDRATGELFF.

CDR3 protein: CASSSRTDRDAEAFF. The DNA for the CDR3 is TGTGCCAGCAGCTCGCGAACAGACAGGGACGCTGAAGCTTTCTTT. The V and J genes are TRBV7-9 and TRBJ1-1; 7 bases map to TRBD1. The V and J ends lost 4 bases and 6 bases, in that order; junction bases with no gene match: 11. The length of the CDR3 is 15 residues. Germline-derived CDR1 and CDR2 are SEHNR and FQNEAQ (reference sequence).

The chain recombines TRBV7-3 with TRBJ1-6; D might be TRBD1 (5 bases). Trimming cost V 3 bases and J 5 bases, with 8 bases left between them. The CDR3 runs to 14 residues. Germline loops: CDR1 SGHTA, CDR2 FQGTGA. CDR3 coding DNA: TGTGCCAGCAGCTTCAGCAGGGATAATTCACCCCTCCACTTT. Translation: CASSFSRDNSPLHF.

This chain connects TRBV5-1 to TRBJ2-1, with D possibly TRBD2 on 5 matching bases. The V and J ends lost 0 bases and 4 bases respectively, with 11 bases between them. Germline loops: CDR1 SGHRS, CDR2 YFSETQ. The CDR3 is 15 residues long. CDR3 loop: CASSLARGLYNEQFF. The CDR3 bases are TGCGCCAGCAGCTTGGCTCGCGGACTTTACAATGAGCAGTTCTTC. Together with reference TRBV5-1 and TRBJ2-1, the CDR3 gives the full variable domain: KAGVTQTPRYLIKTRGQQVTLSCSPISGHRSVSWYQQTPGQGLQFLFEYFSETQRNKGNFPGRFSGRQFSNSRSEMNVSTLELGDSALYLCASSLARGLYNEQFFGPGTRLTVL.

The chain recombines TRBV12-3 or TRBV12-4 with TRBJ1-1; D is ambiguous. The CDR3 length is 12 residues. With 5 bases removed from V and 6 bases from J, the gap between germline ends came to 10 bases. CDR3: CASSNSVPEAFF. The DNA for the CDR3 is TGTGCCAGCAGTAACTCGGTCCCTGAAGCTTTCTTT.

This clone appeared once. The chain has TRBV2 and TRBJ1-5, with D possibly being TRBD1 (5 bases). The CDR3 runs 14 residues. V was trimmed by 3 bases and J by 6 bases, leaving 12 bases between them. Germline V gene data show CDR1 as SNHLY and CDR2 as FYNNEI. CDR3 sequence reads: CASSEGGEVQPQHF. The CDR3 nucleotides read TGTGCCAGCAGTGAGGGAGGGGAGGTTCAGCCCCAGCATTTT.

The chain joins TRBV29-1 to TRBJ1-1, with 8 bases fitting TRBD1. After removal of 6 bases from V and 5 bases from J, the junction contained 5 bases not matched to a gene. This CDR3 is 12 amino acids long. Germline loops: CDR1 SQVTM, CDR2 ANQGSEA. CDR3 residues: CSVQGADTEAFF. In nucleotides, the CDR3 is TGCAGCGTGCAGGGGGCGGATACTGAAGCTTTCTTT. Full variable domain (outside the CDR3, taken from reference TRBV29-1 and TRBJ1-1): SAVISQKPSRDICQRGTSLTIQCQVDSQVTMMFWYRQQPGQSLTLIATANQGSEATYESGFVIDKFPISRPNLTFSTLTVSNMSPEDSSIYLCSVQGADTEAFFGQGTRLTVV.

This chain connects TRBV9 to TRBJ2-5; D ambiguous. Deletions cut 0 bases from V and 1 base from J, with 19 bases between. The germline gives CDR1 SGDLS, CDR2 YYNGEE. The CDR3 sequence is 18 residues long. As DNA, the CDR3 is TGTGCCAGCAGCGTAGCTACCCCTACCGATGAGCGCCAAGAGACCCAGTACTTC. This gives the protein CASSVATPTDERQETQYF.